Each of the 16 T cell receptor beta chains below was sequenced from the same sample in a study of T cell clones after liver transplantation. Sequencing used immunoSEQ multiplex PCR; TCRdb keeps in-frame clones, though not all of them. The sample contains fewer than 110,000 clones, about 86% of which appear only once. The sample here was CD4+ T cells from blood, taken 47 months after liver transplant. These receptors were obtained from a human patient who received a liver transplant. Some T cells may be graft donor cells.

V usage is TRBV6-5 and J usage is TRBJ2-5, with D maybe TRBD1 (5 bases). Germline-derived CDR1 and CDR2 are MNHEY and SVGAGI. Trimming left V 4 bases short and J 6 bases short, with 12 bases between. This CDR3 has 13 amino acids. The CDR3: CASSWGREQTQYF. CDR3 nucleotide sequence: TGTGCCAGCAGTTGGGGCAGGGAACAGACCCAGTACTTC.

The V and J genes are TRBV7-3 and TRBJ2-2; D might be TRBD1 (5 bases). Trimming pared 5 bases from V and 3 bases from J, leaving 16 bases between. Per germline, CDR1 SGHTA and CDR2 FQGTGA. The CDR3 covers 16 residues. The CDR3 sequence is CASSPQAGWDTGELFF. In DNA form, the CDR3 reads TGTGCCAGCAGCCCACAAGCAGGGTGGGACACCGGGGAGCTGTTTTTT.

The V call is TRBV12-5, the J call TRBJ2-1, with D possibly matching TRBD1 (6 bases). Trimming left V 2 bases short and J 4 bases short, with 18 bases between. In germline, CDR1 is LGHNT, CDR2 FRNRAP. This CDR3 is 17 amino acids long. As DNA, the CDR3 is TGTGCTAGTGGTTTGTCTACAACCTGGGACATATACAATGAGCAGTTCTTC. Protein product: CASGLSTTWDIYNEQFF.

This chain links TRBV18 with TRBJ1-1; 11 bases fit TRBD1. V lost 8 bases and J lost 5; bases outside the gene matches: 4. CDR1 and CDR2 (germline): KGHSH, LQKENI. The CDR3 loop spans 13 amino acids. Here the CDR3 DNA reads TGTGCCAGCACGGGGACAGGGGGAACTGAAGCTTTCTTT. It translates to CASTGTGGTEAFF.

This clone was found a few times. V and J are TRBV30 and TRBJ2-4; D may be TRBD2 (6 bases). CDR1 and CDR2 (germline): GTSNPN, SVGIG (reference sequence). This CDR3 comprises 12 residues. Trimming removed 0 bases from V and 8 bases from J, with 8 bases in between. DNA for the CDR3: TGTGCCTGGAGTGTACGCGGGGACATTCAGTACTTC. Translated, it gives CAWSVRGDIQYF.

The rearrangement uses TRBV18 and TRBJ2-6; a weak D match, TRBD1 (5 bases). CDR1 and CDR2 from the germline V gene are KGHSH and LQKENI. CDR3 size: 18 residues. V was shortened by 0 bases and J by 0 bases, with 12 bases between the two germline ends. CDR3 sequence (DNA): TGTGCCAGCTCACCACCGGTGGACAATCCCTCTGGGGCCAACGTCCTGACTTTC. Its translation is CASSPPVDNPSGANVLTF.

The chain is built from TRBV6-6 and TRBJ1-1; no firm D call. V was clipped by 8 bases and J by 1 base, with 11 bases between them. The length of the CDR3 is 13 residues. CDR1 and CDR2 from the germline V gene are MNHNY and SVGAGI (reference sequence). The CDR3 sequence is CASWTARNTEAFF. The CDR3 DNA is TGTGCCAGCTGGACTGCGAGGAACACTGAAGCTTTCTTT.

The genes are TRBV18 and TRBJ1-3; D is perhaps TRBD1 (5 bases). This CDR3 region has 14 residues. Trimming shortened V by 6 bases and J by 0 bases, and 9 bases separated the two germline ends. The germline V gene has CDR1 KGHSH and CDR2 LQKENI. CDR3 DNA sequence: TGTGCCAGCTCCTCGGACATCTCTGGAAACACCATATATTTT. It yields the protein CASSSDISGNTIYF.

The chain is built from TRBV2 and TRBJ2-1; D is ambiguous. The CDR3 length is 12 residues. Germline CDR1 reads SNHLY; CDR2 reads FYNNEI. Trimming shortened V by 9 bases and J by 3 bases, and 9 bases separated the two germline ends. The CDR3 sequence: CASDSNYNEQFF. The DNA for the CDR3 is TGTGCCAGTGACTCGAACTACAATGAGCAGTTCTTC.

This clone has only one observation. The chain combines TRBV11-1 with TRBJ2-1; no reliable D call. This CDR3 has 13 residues. The germline V and J ends were trimmed by 2 bases and 8 bases, with 10 bases remaining between them. The germline gives CDR1 SGHAT, CDR2 FQDESV (reference sequence). The CDR3 here is CASSLILLDEQFF. The CDR3 region has the DNA TGTGCCAGCAGCTTAATCCTCCTAGATGAGCAGTTCTTC. Combining the CDR3 with reference TRBV11-1 and TRBJ2-1 gives the whole variable domain EAEVAQSPRYKITEKSQAVAFWCDPISGHATLYWYRQILGQGPELLVQFQDESVVDDSQLPKDRFSAERLKGVDSTLKIQPAELGDSAMYLCASSLILLDEQFFGPGTRLTVL.

The chain is built from TRBV28 and TRBJ2-6; no reliable D call. CDR3 size: 14 residues. CDR1 and CDR2 (germline): MDHEN, SYDVKM. V shed 5 bases and J shed 3 bases, with 8 bases lying between them. The CDR3 sequence is CASSANFGANVLTF. Written as DNA, the CDR3 is TGTGCCAGCAGTGCAAATTTTGGGGCCAACGTCCTGACTTTC. Looking up the rest from reference TRBV28 and TRBJ2-6 gives the full variable domain: DVKVTQSSRYLVKRTGEKVFLECVQDMDHENMFWYRQDPGLGLRLIYFSYDVKMKEKGDIPEGYSVSREKKERFSLILESASTNQTSMYLCASSANFGANVLTFGAGSRLTVL.

The chain joins TRBV19 to TRBJ1-5, with D perhaps matching TRBD1 (5 bases). This CDR3 is built from 14 residues. Trimming cost V 7 bases and J 5 bases, with 15 bases left between them. Germline V gene sequence: CDR1 LNHDA, CDR2 SQIVND (reference sequence). CDR3 in amino acids: CASKVGQNYQPQHF. The CDR3 nucleotides are TGTGCCAGTAAGGTGGGGCAGAATTATCAGCCCCAGCATTTT.

The chain couples TRBV7-8 to TRBJ2-1; 7 bases are shared with TRBD2. V shed 5 bases, J shed 0 bases, and the junction held 4 bases outside the gene matches. The germline CDR1 and CDR2 sequences are SGHVS and FQNEAQ. The CDR3 consists of 15 residues. The CDR3 reads CASSPRDYSYNEQFF. Here the CDR3 DNA reads TGTGCCAGCAGCCCCCGGGACTACTCCTACAATGAGCAGTTCTTC.

The rearrangement links TRBV7-5 to TRBJ2-7; the table names TRBD2, a call not compared with the DNA. TRBV7-5 is labeled a pseudogene. CDR3 length equals 16 residues. The chain's CDR3 is CVRSLVYRGVSYEQYF. For the CDR3, the DNA is TGTGTCAGAAGCCTGGTCTATCGGGGGGTCTCCTACGAGCAGTACTTC.

The chain joins TRBV18 to TRBJ1-1; D possibly corresponds to TRBD1 (6 bases). Germline CDR1 and CDR2: KGHSH and LQKENI. This CDR3 has 13 residues. V was clipped by 5 bases and J by 0 bases, with 7 bases between them. In nucleotides, the CDR3 is TGTGCCAGCTCAACAGGGATGAACACTGAAGCTTTCTTT. This translates into CASSTGMNTEAFF.

In its sample, this clone was seen a few times. The chain uses TRBV6-5 and TRBJ1-6; D is ambiguous. The V gene's germline CDR1 is MNHEY and CDR2 SVGAGI. V lost 2 bases and J 10 bases, leaving 9 bases between the germline ends. The CDR3 extends over 13 amino acids. As DNA, the CDR3 is TGTGCCAGCAGTTACGACCTAACATCACCCCTCCACTTT. Its translation: CASSYDLTSPLHF.